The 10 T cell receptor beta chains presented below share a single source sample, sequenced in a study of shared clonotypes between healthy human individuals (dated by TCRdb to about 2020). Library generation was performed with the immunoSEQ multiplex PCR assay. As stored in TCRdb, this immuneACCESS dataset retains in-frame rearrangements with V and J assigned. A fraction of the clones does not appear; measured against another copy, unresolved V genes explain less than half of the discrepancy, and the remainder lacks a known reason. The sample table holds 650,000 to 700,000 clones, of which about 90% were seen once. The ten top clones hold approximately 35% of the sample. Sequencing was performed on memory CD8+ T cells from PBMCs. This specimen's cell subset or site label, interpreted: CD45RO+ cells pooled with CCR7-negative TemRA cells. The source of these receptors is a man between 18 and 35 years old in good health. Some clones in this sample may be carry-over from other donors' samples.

CDR3 DNA sequence: TGTGCCAGCAGCTCCGGACTAGCGGGAGGAGAGACCCAGTACTTC. Protein: CASSSGLAGGETQYF. The chain couples TRBV7-3 to TRBJ2-5; 14 positions match TRBD2. With V trimmed by 4 bases and J by 4 bases, 2 bases remained unmatched. The CDR3 totals 15 residues. From germline, CDR1 is SGHTA and CDR2 FQGTGA.

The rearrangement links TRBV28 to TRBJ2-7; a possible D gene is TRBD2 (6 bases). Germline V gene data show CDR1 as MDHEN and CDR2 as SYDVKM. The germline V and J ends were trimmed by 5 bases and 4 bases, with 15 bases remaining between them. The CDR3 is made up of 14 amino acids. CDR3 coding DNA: TGTGCCAGCAGTGTCACGGGGGAGCTGTACGAGCAGTACTTC. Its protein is CASSVTGELYEQYF.

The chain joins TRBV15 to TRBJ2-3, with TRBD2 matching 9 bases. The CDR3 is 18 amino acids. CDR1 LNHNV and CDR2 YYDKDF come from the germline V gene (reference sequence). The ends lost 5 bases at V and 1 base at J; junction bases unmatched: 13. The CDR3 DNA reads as TGTGCCACCAGCCCTTGGAGGACTAGCGAGTGGGGCACAGATACGCAGTATTTT. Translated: CATSPWRTSEWGTDTQYF.

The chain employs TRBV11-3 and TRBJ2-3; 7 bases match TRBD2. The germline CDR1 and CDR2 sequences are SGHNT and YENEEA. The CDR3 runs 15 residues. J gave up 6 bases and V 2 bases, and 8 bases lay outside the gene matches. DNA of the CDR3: TGTGCCAGCAGCTTACTAGGCGGGGGTGTGGATACGCAGTATTTT. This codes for CASSLLGGGVDTQYF. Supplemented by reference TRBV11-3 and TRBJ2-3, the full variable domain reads EAGVVQSPRYKIIEKKQPVAFWCNPISGHNTLYWYLQNLGQGPELLIRYENEEAVDDSQLPKDRFSAERLKGVDSTLKIQPAELGDSAVYLCASSLLGGGVDTQYFGPGTRLTVL.

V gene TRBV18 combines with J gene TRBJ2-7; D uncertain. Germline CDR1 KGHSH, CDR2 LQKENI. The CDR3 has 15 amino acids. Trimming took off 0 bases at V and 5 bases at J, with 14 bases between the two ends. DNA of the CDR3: TGTGCCAGCTCACCACCCCGGGCCGCGGAACACGAGCAGTACTTC. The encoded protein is CASSPPRAAEHEQYF.

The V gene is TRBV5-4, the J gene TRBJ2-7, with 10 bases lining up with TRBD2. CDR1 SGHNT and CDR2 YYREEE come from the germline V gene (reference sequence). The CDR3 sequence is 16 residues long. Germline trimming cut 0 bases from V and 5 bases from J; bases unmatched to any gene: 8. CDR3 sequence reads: CASSLGSLAGPHEQYF. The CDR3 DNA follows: TGTGCCAGCAGCTTGGGGTCACTAGCGGGACCCCACGAGCAGTACTTC. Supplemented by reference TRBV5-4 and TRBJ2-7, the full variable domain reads ETGVTQSPTHLIKTRGQQVTLRCSSQSGHNTVSWYQQALGQGPQFIFQYYREEENGRGNFPPRFSGLQFPNYSSELNVNALELDDSALYLCASSLGSLAGPHEQYFGPGTRLTVT.

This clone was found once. Written as DNA, the CDR3 is TGTGCCAGCACCCCACTAGGGGGGTACGGTGTAGATGAGCAGTTCTTC. It yields the protein CASTPLGGYGVDEQFF. This rearrangement joins TRBV27 to TRBJ2-1, with D perhaps given as TRBD1 or TRBD2 (6 bases each). The germline V and J ends were trimmed by 7 bases and 8 bases, with 24 bases remaining between them. The CDR3 is made up of 16 amino acids. Germline assignment: CDR1 MNHEY and CDR2 SMNVEV (reference sequence).

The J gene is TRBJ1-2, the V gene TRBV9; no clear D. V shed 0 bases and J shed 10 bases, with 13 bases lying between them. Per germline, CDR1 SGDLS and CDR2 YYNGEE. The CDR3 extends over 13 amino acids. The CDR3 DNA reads TGTGCCAGCAGCGTAGTTACCTCCGGGGACTACACCTTC. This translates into CASSVVTSGDYTF.

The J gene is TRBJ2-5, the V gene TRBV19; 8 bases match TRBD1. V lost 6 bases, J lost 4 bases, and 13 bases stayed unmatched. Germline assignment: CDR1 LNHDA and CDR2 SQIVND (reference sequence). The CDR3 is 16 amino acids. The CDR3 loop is CASRMSGGRKGETQYF. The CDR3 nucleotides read TGTGCCAGTAGGATGTCAGGGGGCCGGAAAGGAGAGACCCAGTACTTC.

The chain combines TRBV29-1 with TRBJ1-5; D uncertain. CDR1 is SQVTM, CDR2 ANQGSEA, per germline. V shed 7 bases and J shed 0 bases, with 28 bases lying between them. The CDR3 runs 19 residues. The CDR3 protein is CSAHPGSGQPLNSNQPQHF. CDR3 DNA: TGCAGCGCCCACCCTGGGTCGGGTCAACCCCTCAATAGCAATCAGCCCCAGCATTTT.